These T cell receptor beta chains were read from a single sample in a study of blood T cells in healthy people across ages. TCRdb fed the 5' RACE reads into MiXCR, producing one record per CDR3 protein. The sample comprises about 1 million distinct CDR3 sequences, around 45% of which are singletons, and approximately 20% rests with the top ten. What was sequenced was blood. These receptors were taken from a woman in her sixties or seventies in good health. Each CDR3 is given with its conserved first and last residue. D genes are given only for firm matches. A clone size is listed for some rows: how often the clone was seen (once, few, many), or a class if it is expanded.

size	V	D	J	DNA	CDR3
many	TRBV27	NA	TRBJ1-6	TGTGCCTCCGGTTCGCTACAGGGTTTGAATTCACCCCTCCACTTT	CASGSLQGLNSPLHF
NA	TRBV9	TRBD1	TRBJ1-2	TGTGCCAGCAGCGTAGATAGCCGGGACAGGAGGTTTGGCTACACCTTC	CASSVDSRDRRFGYTF
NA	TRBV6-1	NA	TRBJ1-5	TGTGCCAGCAGTGCGTCGTCAGGGCGGGCGAATCAGCCCCAGCATTTT	CASSASSGRANQPQHF
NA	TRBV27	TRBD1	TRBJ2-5	TGTGCCAGCAGTTCCCAGGACAGGGTTGAGACCCAGTACTTC	CASSSQDRVETQYF
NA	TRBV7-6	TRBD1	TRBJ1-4	TGTGCCAGCAGCCCCAACAGGGGACTTAATGAAAAACTGTTTTTT	CASSPNRGLNEKLFF
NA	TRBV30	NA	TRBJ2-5	TGTGCCTGGAGGGCTGACGTTACCCAGTACTTC	CAWRADVTQYF
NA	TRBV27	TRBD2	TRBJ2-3	TGTGCCAGCAGTTGGCCGGGAGGGCGCACAGATACGCAGTATTTT	CASSWPGGRTDTQYF
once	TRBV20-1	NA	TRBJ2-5	TGCAGTGCTAGAGATTCGCCTGAGCAGTACTTC	CSARDSPEQYF
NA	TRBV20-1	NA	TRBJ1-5	TGCAGTGCTAGAGATTTAGGGCGGAGCAATCAGCCCCAGCATTTT	CSARDLGRSNQPQHF
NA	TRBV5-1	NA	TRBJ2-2	TGCGCCGGCAGCTTGGCCGCCTCCACCGGGGAGCTGTTTTTT	CAGSLAASTGELFF
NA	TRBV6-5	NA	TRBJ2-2	TGTGCCAGCAGTTACTTCGGACAAACCGGGGAGCTGTTTTTT	CASSYFGQTGELFF
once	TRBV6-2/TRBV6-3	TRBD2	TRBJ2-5	TGTGCCAGCAGCAAGGGACTAGCGGGAGGGCCGACAGTGGAGACCCAGTACTTC	CASSKGLAGGPTVETQYF
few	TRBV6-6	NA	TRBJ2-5	TGTGCCAGCAGTTTTACGTACCAAGAGACCCAGTACTTC	CASSFTYQETQYF
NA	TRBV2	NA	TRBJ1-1	TGTGCCAGCAGTGACAGGACCCCAACTGAAGCTTTCTTT	CASSDRTPTEAFF
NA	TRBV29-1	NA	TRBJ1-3	TGCAGCGTTGTGCACCGTGGAAACACCATATATTTT	CSVVHRGNTIYF
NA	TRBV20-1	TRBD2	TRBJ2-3	TGCAGTGCTAGAGATCCAAAGACTAGCGGAACCACAGATACGCAGTATTTT	CSARDPKTSGTTDTQYF
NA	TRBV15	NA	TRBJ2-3	TGTACCACCAGCAGAGATACGAGACAGGGCACAGATACGCAGTATTTT	CTTSRDTRQGTDTQYF
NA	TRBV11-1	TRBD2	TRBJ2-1	TGTGCCAGCAGCTTAGCGCGGGAGGGGTACAATGAGCAGTTCTTC	CASSLAREGYNEQFF
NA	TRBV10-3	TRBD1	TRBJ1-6	TGTGCCACCAAAGGGACAGGGGGGTATAATTCACCCCTCCACTTT	CATKGTGGYNSPLHF
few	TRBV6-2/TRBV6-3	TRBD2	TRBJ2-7	TGTGCCAGCAGTTACTCTAGCGGGAGTCTCGACGAGCAGTACTTC	CASSYSSGSLDEQYF
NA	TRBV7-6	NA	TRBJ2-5	TGTGCCAGCAGCTTAGCCCGTAGCGGAAATGAGCAGTACTTC	CASSLARSGNEQYF
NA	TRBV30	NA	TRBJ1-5	TGTGCCTGGAGTAGGGGTAGCAATCAGCCCCAGCATTTT	CAWSRGSNQPQHF
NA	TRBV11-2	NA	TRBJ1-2	TGTGCCAGCAGCAGGACAGATGGCTACACCTTC	CASSRTDGYTF
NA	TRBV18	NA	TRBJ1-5	TGTGCCAGCTCAGAGGGGCAGAGGAATCAGCCCCAGCATTTT	CASSEGQRNQPQHF
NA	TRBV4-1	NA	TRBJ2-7	TGCGCCAGCAGCCTCGGACCCACCACCTACGAGCAGTACTTC	CASSLGPTTYEQYF
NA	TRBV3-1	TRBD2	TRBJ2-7	TGTGCCAGCAGCCAAGATACTAGCGGGCATTACGAGCAGTACTTC	CASSQDTSGHYEQYF
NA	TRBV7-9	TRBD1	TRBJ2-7	TGTGCCAGCAGTACCTGGGGACAGGGGATCTACGAGCAGTACTTC	CASSTWGQGIYEQYF
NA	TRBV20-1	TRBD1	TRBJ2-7	TGCAGTGCAAGGGGGGCGAGCGGCGACAGGGGCTACGAGCAGTACTTC	CSARGASGDRGYEQYF
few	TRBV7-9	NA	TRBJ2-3	TGTGCCAGCAGCTTTCTTCGGGGTTACACAGATACGCAGTATTTT	CASSFLRGYTDTQYF
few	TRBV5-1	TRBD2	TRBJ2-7	TGCGCCAGCAGCTGGACTAGCGGGGCCTACGAGCAGTACTTC	CASSWTSGAYEQYF
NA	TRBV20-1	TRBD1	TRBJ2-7	TGCAGTGCTGCAGGGGGCGAGGAGCAGTACTTC	CSAAGGEEQYF
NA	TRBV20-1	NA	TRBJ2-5	TGCAGAGTGCCGCACCCCCAACGAAACCGGGGGACCCAGTACTTC	CRVPHPQRNRGTQYF
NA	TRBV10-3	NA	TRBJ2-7	TGTGCCATCAGTGGGAGGGGTAGTGGGGGAACCTACGAGCAGTACTTC	CAISGRGSGGTYEQYF
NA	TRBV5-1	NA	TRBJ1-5	TGCGCCAGCAGCTTGGACAGTATTAGCAATCAGCCCCAGCATTTT	CASSLDSISNQPQHF
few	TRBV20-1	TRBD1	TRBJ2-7	TGCAGTGCTAAGGACAGGGTAAACTACGAGCAGTACTTC	CSAKDRVNYEQYF
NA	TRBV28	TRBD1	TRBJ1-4	TGTGCCAGCAATGAACAGGGGGATCCTGAAAAACTGTTTTTT	CASNEQGDPEKLFF
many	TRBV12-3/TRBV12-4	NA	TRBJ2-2	TGTGCCAGCAGTCCGGGCCCGAACACCGGGGAGCTGTTTTTT	CASSPGPNTGELFF
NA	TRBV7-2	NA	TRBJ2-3	TGTGCCAGCAGCTTACGTATCGGGGCGCGAGATACGCAGTATTTT	CASSLRIGARDTQYF
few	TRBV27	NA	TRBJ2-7	TGTGCCAGCAGTGCCCGACTAGGTGGCTACGAGCAGTACTTC	CASSARLGGYEQYF
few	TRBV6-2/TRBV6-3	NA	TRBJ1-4	TGTGCCAGCAGTTACGGGGAAAGGGACAAACTGTTTTTT	CASSYGERDKLFF
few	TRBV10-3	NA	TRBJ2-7	TGTGCCATCAACCCCGACACCTCCTACGAGCAGTACTTC	CAINPDTSYEQYF
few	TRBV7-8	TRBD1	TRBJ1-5	TGTGCCAGCAGCTACGGACAGGGGATCGATCAGCCCCAGCATTTT	CASSYGQGIDQPQHF
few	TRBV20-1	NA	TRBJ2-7	TGCAGTGCTAGAGGTCGGGACCGACGTTCTGTCACCTACGAGCAGTACTTC	CSARGRDRRSVTYEQYF
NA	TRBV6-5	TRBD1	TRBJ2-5	TGTGCCAGCAGTGACGGGACAGGCGAAGAGACCCAGTACTTC	CASSDGTGEETQYF
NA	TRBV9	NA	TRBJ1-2	TGTGCCAGCAGCGCACCGGGTGGCTACACCTTC	CASSAPGGYTF
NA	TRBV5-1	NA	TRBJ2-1	TGCGCCAGCAGCGCGGGACTTGACTCCTACAATGAGCAGTTCTTC	CASSAGLDSYNEQFF
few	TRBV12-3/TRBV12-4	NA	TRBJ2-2	TGTGCCAGCAGCCCGAGGACGGGAGACACCGGGGAGCTGTTTTTT	CASSPRTGDTGELFF
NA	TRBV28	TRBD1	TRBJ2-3	TGTGCCAGCAGTCACCGGACAGGGTACACAGATACGCAGTATTTT	CASSHRTGYTDTQYF
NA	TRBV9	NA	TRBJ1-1	TGTGCCAGCAGCGTATCAGGTCTCGTCGCTGAAGCTTTCTTT	CASSVSGLVAEAFF
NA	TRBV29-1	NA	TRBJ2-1	TGCAGTCTATCCGGGACACTGGGAACCTACAATGAGCAGTTCTTC	CSLSGTLGTYNEQFF
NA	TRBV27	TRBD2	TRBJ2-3	TGTGCCAGCAGTCACGAGGGACTAGCGGGAGGGATAAGGACAGATACGCAGTATTTT	CASSHEGLAGGIRTDTQYF
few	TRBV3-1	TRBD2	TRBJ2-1	TGTGCCAGCAGCCGGACTAGCGGGAGATTTGAGCAGTTCTTC	CASSRTSGRFEQFF
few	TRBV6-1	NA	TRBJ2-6	TGTGCCAGCAGTGCCGACGGCGGCTCTGGGGCCAACGTCCTGACTTTC	CASSADGGSGANVLTF
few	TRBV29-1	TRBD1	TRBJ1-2	TGCAGCGTTGATTCGGGGACAGCCTATGGCTACACCTTC	CSVDSGTAYGYTF
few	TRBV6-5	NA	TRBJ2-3	TGTGCCAGCAGTTACGGAACAGGCCCAGATACGCAGTATTTT	CASSYGTGPDTQYF
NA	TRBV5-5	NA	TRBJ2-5	TGTGCCAGCAGCTTGGGGGACAGTTTAGCGGTACAAGAGACCCAGTACTTC	CASSLGDSLAVQETQYF
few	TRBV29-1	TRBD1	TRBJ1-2	TGCAGCGTGCCGGGACAGGGAAATGGCTACACCTTC	CSVPGQGNGYTF
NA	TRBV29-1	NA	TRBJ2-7	TGCAGCATCCAGGGGAGGTCCTACGAGCAGTACTTC	CSIQGRSYEQYF
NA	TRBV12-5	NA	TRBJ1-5	TGTGCTAGTGCCTGGGACGGAGGGCAGCCCCAGCATTTT	CASAWDGGQPQHF